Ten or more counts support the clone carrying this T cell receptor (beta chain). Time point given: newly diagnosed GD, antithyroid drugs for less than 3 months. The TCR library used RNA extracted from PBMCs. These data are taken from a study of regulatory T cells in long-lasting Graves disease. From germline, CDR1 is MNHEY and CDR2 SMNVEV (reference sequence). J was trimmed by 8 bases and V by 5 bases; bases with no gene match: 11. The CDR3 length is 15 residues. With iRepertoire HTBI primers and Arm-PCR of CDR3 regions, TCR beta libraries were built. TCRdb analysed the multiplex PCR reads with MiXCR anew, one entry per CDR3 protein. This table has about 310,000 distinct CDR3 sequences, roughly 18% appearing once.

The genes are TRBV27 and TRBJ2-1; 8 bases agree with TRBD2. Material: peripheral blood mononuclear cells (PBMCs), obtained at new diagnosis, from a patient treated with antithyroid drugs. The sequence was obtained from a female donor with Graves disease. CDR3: CASSQRDHGGDEQFF. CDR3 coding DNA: TGTGCCAGCAGTCAGCGAGACCACGGGGGGGATGAGCAGTTCTTC.